This TCR beta chain was sequenced during a study of blood T cell repertoires in COVID-19. As for the study in general: T cells, B-cell-depleted T cells, or PBMCs supplied cDNA or gDNA.

Here immunoSEQ multiplex PCR was the method, and the copy in TCRdb shows in-frame clones only, minus some. The table records about 120,000 clones, roughly four fifths of them present only once. The CDR3 loop spans 14 amino acids. In germline, CDR1 is LGHDT, CDR2 YNNKEL (reference sequence). With V trimmed by 4 bases and J by 6 bases, 8 bases remained unmatched. The gene calls are TRBV3-1 (or the pseudogene TRBV3-2) and TRBJ1-2; 7 bases line up with TRBD1. The sequencing input was peripheral blood. The sequence came from a man aged 25-45 years with COVID-19, enrolled during active disease. The CDR3 DNA reads as TGTGCCAGCAGCCCCAGGACAGGAGCCAATGGCTACACCTTC. It yields the protein CASSPRTGANGYTF.